The source of this T cell receptor beta chain is a study of shared clonotypes between healthy human individuals. Study-wide context: The composition of the donors was a couple of women and a few men aged 18 to 49.

Findings of the study overall: Sampling covered nothing but blood. Tissue TCR repertoires likely differ from those found in blood. Around 5% of naive CD4 clonotypes were shared across four donors.

CDR1 is SNHLY, CDR2 FYNNEI, per germline. Trimming took 7 bases from V and 0 from J, leaving 15 bases between them. The CDR3 covers 15 residues. Concerning this clone: Antigen specificity is unknown.

Only in-frame clones appear in the TCRdb table, and some are missing; sequencing was by immunoSEQ multiplex PCR. The sample shows a few million clones, over 90% of them seen only once. Source material: naive CD4+ T cells from PBMCs. Indicated subset: CD45RA+ positively selected. The clonotype comes from a man aged 18-30 years in good health. Some clones in this sample may be carry-over from other donors' samples. The chain is built from TRBV2 and TRBJ1-2, with D possibly TRBD1 on 5 matching bases. In nucleotides, the CDR3 is TGTGCCAGCACCGACTATGGGGCCCCTAACTATGGCTACACCTTC. Translated, it gives CASTDYGAPNYGYTF.